The TCR beta chain under discussion was sequenced for a study of blood T cell repertoires in COVID-19. Sequencing used immunoSEQ multiplex PCR; TCRdb keeps in-frame clones, though not all of them. The table includes approximately 100,000 clones, around 84% detected once. This TCR came from a human donor in a cohort sampled during active COVID-19. Sequencing was done on a sample of peripheral blood.

CDR3 loop: CASSFGQGLTPLHF. The CDR3, as DNA: TGTGCCAGCAGCTTTGGACAGGGGCTTACACCCCTCCACTTT. The chain recombines TRBV7-2 with TRBJ1-6, with 9 bases aligning to TRBD1. Trimming at V came to 3 bases and at J to 11 bases, leaving 5 bases not matched to a gene. CDR1 and CDR2 (germline): SGHTA, FQGNSA. The CDR3 sequence is 14 residues long.